A selection of T cell receptor beta chains follows, all from one sample in a study of blood T cell repertoires in COVID-19. The repertoire was sequenced with immunoSEQ multiplex PCR; TCRdb's copy has only in-frame clones and lacks some. The sample gives roughly 86,000 clones, roughly 80% of which show up once; roughly 8.4% is in the top ten. The sequencing sample was made of peripheral blood. All receptors derive from a man aged 50 to 60 who had recovered from COVID-19. CDR3s include the opening cysteine and the closing phenylalanine or tryptophan. The D gene is left open where the match is weak. Part of the rows lack a size; the others show once, few, many or a class for expanded clones.

d_gene	j_gene	v_gene	abundance	len	CDR3nt	CDR3aa
NA	TRBJ2-7	TRBV19	NA	20	TGTGCCAGTATCATCTTTGAGGACGGACCTACTTCCGGAGGGGACTACGAGCAGTACTTC	CASIIFEDGPTSGGDYEQYF
NA	TRBJ1-2	TRBV28	NA	18	TGTGCCAGCAGTTTAGGTCCTGCAGGAGGTGGCGGGCACTATGGCTACACCTTC	CASSLGPAGGGGHYGYTF
NA	TRBJ2-1	TRBV20-1	few	11	TGCAGTGCTAGAGAGTCGCGTGAGCAGTTCTTC	CSARESREQFF
NA	TRBJ2-5	TRBV10-3	NA	15	TGTGCCATCAGTTACATGACAGGTTCCGGCGAGACCCAGTACTTC	CAISYMTGSGETQYF
TRBD2	TRBJ2-5	TRBV18	NA	21	TGTGCCAGCTCACCGCTTATTGGACTAGCTGTCGAACGACGGGCCCAAGAGACCCAGTACTTC	CASSPLIGLAVERRAQETQYF
TRBD2	TRBJ2-7	TRBV6-2/TRBV6-3	NA	16	TGTGCCAGCAGTTACTCACGGAGCGGGGGCTCCTACGAGCAGTACTTC	CASSYSRSGGSYEQYF
TRBD1	TRBJ1-2	TRBV25-1	few	14	TGTGCCAGCACCGGGACAGGGGTAAAGTATGGCTACACCTTC	CASTGTGVKYGYTF
NA	TRBJ1-5	TRBV7-9	medium-sized	15	TGTGCCAGCAGCTTAGACGGACAGTTAAATCAGCCCCAGCATTTT	CASSLDGQLNQPQHF
NA	TRBJ1-1	TRBV5-1	NA	15	TGCGCCAGCAGCGTGACAGGAGGCGGGAACACTGAAGCTTTCTTT	CASSVTGGGNTEAFF
TRBD2	TRBJ2-3	TRBV7-9	few	15	TGTGCCAGCAGCCGCCAAAGCGGGAGTGCAGATACGCAGTATTTT	CASSRQSGSADTQYF
NA	TRBJ1-2	TRBV18	NA	13	TGTGCCAGCTCACCAGTGGGAGATGCTGGCTACACCTTC	CASSPVGDAGYTF
NA	TRBJ2-2	TRBV9	NA	15	TGTGCCAGCAGCGTAGCCCCAGGGAACACCGGGGAGCTGTTTTTT	CASSVAPGNTGELFF
NA	TRBJ1-2	TRBV6-5	NA	13	TGTGCCAGCAGTTACACCAGGTCCTATGGCTACACCTTC	CASSYTRSYGYTF
TRBD1	TRBJ2-7	TRBV7-8	NA	16	TGTGCCAGCAGCTCGCGGGCCGGGACAGGGGCCTACGAGCAGTACTTC	CASSSRAGTGAYEQYF
TRBD1	TRBJ1-5	TRBV19	NA	14	TGTGCCAGTGGGGGGACAGTGGACGCTCGGCCCCAGCATTTT	CASGGTVDARPQHF
NA	TRBJ1-1	TRBV10-3	NA	16	TGTGCCATCAGTGAGTCGGGGCGGAAAATGAACACTGAAGCTTTCTTT	CAISESGRKMNTEAFF
NA	TRBJ1-2	TRBV3-1/TRBV3-2	many	14	TGTGCCAGCAGCCCGTCCAGCCGGGTCGATGGCTACACCTTC	CASSPSSRVDGYTF
NA	TRBJ2-1	TRBV10-3	NA	16	TGTGCCATCAGTGAGTCTATGGCGGGGAAATACAATGAGCAGTTCTTC	CAISESMAGKYNEQFF
TRBD1	TRBJ1-5	TRBV10-1	once	18	TGCGCCAGCAGTGTTCCGGGACAGGGGGCGCGGGGCAATCAGCCCCAGCATTTT	CASSVPGQGARGNQPQHF
TRBD1	TRBJ1-2	TRBV7-2	NA	15	TGTGCCAGCAGCCGCCGGGACAGGGAGCTCTATGGCTACACCTTC	CASSRRDRELYGYTF
NA	TRBJ2-3	TRBV2	once	15	TGTGCCAGCAGTACACAAACCCCAGGCACAGATACGCAGTATTTT	CASSTQTPGTDTQYF
TRBD2	TRBJ2-2	TRBV28	NA	15	TGTGCCAGCGGGACTAGCGGGAGAGGGACCGGGGAGCTGTTTTTT	CASGTSGRGTGELFF
NA	TRBJ1-1	TRBV18	NA	12	TGTGCCAGCTCTACTCAGCGAGGTGAAGCTTTCTTT	CASSTQRGEAFF
NA	TRBJ2-7	TRBV13	few	14	TGTGCCAGCAGCCGTTGGGACATCTCCTACGAGCAGTACTTC	CASSRWDISYEQYF
TRBD1	TRBJ1-1	TRBV6-5	NA	14	TGTGCCAGCACTTTTGACAGGGTGGGCACTGAAGCTTTCTTT	CASTFDRVGTEAFF
TRBD1	TRBJ2-3	TRBV5-1	NA	16	TGCGCCAGCAGCTTGGAAGGGACAGGGGGCACAGATACGCAGTATTTT	CASSLEGTGGTDTQYF
TRBD1	TRBJ1-5	TRBV27	NA	15	TGTGCCAGCAGGGACCTCAGGGGGCCTGGTCAGCCCCAGCATTTT	CASRDLRGPGQPQHF
NA	TRBJ1-2	TRBV5-1	once	13	TGCGCCAGCAGGAGTCAAGGGGCAAATGGCTACACCTTC	CASRSQGANGYTF
NA	TRBJ2-4	TRBV30	NA	13	TGTGCCTGGAGCAAGACAGAAAAAAACATTCAGTACTTC	CAWSKTEKNIQYF
NA	TRBJ1-5	TRBV6-5	NA	15	TGTGCCAGCAGCCCCTCCTCGGGGAGCAATCAGCCCCAGCATTTT	CASSPSSGSNQPQHF
TRBD2	TRBJ2-3	TRBV9	NA	16	TGTGCCAGCAGTGTGACTAGCGGGGGACTCACAGATACGCAGTATTTT	CASSVTSGGLTDTQYF
TRBD1	TRBJ1-2	TRBV5-1	NA	15	TGCGCCAGCAGCCTCCGGGACAGGGACAGTGGGGGCTACACCTTC	CASSLRDRDSGGYTF
NA	TRBJ2-7	TRBV19	NA	15	TGTGCCAGTAGCCCAACCCGACAACAGGGAAACGAGCAGTACTTC	CASSPTRQQGNEQYF
NA	TRBJ2-7	TRBV14	few	16	TGTGCCAGCAGCCAAGCAGGGGTTTCTAGGGCCTACGAGCAGTACTTC	CASSQAGVSRAYEQYF
TRBD1	TRBJ2-2	TRBV5-1	NA	15	TGCGCCAGCAGATCCGGGACAGGGAGGACCGGGGAGCTGTTTTTT	CASRSGTGRTGELFF
NA	TRBJ1-1	TRBV6-5	NA	15	TGTGCCAGCAGTATTAAGGGGTTGGTTAACACTGAAGCTTTCTTT	CASSIKGLVNTEAFF